The entry that follows covers one T cell receptor beta chain sequence. The sample comes from a study of neoadjuvant anti-PD-1 for oral cavity cancer. Time point specified: after neoadjuvant nivolumab, at surgical resection. PBMC libraries mostly used around 0.5 ug of input genomic DNA, with six replicates per sample. Assay: immunoSEQ multiplex PCR; the TCRdb copy retains only in-frame clones and omits some. The sample records 73,000 or so clones, around 84% being singletons. The CDR3 contains 13 residues. CDR1 is MDHEN, CDR2 SYDVKM, per germline. V was trimmed by 2 bases and J by 2 bases, leaving 7 bases between them.

The chain combines TRBV28 with TRBJ2-7; D remains unclear. The TCR originated in a person aged 35-80 years with oral cavity squamous cell carcinoma. Here the sequenced sample was PBMCs, taken after nivolumab (anti-PD-1) treatment. In DNA form, the CDR3 reads TGTGCCAGCAGTTTACAGGATCCCTACGAGCAGTACTTC. This encodes CASSLQDPYEQYF. Complete variable domain (other parts from reference TRBV28 and TRBJ2-7): DVKVTQSSRYLVKRTGEKVFLECVQDMDHENMFWYRQDPGLGLRLIYFSYDVKMKEKGDIPEGYSVSREKKERFSLILESASTNQTSMYLCASSLQDPYEQYFGPGTRLTVT.